This TCR beta chain was obtained from a study of CD8+ T cells in alopecia areata. As for treatment: oral pan-JAK inhibitor, 5-10 mg twice daily. Following extraction, RNA underwent reverse transcription to cDNA, which served as the sequencing template. Assay: immunoSEQ multiplex PCR; the TCRdb copy retains only in-frame clones and omits some. The data hold roughly 70,000 clones, with around 29% observed a single time. This clone has more than one count but fewer than ten. The germline gives CDR1 LNHDA, CDR2 SQIVND (reference sequence). The CDR3 extends over 15 amino acids. Trimming removed 7 bases from V and 7 bases from J; junction bases left unmatched: 13.

The chain combines TRBV19 with TRBJ2-1; 7 positions match TRBD1. This TCR was sampled from a human donor with alopecia areata. Sample: CD8+ T cells sorted from blood, taken at week 4, from a patient treated with tofacitinib. CDR3 nucleotides: TGTGCCAGTAAAATTTCCGGGACAGACATTAATGAGCAGTTCTTC. Translation gives CASKISGTDINEQFF.